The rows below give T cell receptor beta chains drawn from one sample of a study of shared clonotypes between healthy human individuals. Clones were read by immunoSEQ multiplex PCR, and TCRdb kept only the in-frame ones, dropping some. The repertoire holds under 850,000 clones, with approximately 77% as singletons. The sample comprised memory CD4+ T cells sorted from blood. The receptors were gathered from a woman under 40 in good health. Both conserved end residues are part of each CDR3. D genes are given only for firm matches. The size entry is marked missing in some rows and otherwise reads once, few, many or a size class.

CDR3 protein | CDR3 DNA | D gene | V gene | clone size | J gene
CASSSQTDTQYF | TGTGCCAGCAGTTCGCAGACAGATACGCAGTATTTT | NA | TRBV6-5 | NA | TRBJ2-3
CASSLEIGGSEAFF | TGTGCCAGCAGCTTAGAAATCGGGGGATCTGAAGCTTTCTTT | NA | TRBV7-6 | NA | TRBJ1-1
CASSRRHGPYEQYF | TGTGCCAGCAGTAGAAGACATGGACCGTACGAGCAGTACTTC | NA | TRBV27 | few | TRBJ2-7
CASSKQSHPTEAFF | TGTGCCAGCAGCAAACAGAGCCATCCCACTGAAGCTTTCTTT | NA | TRBV5-5 | NA | TRBJ1-1
CASSYGPPSSYEQYF | TGTGCCAGCAGTTATGGCCCCCCGAGCTCCTACGAGCAGTACTTC | NA | TRBV6-5 | NA | TRBJ2-7
CASSLASNSYNEQFF | TGCGCCAGCAGCTTGGCCTCGAATTCCTACAATGAGCAGTTCTTC | NA | TRBV5-1 | many | TRBJ2-1
CASLGGSYEQYF | TGTGCCAGCCTCGGAGGCTCCTACGAGCAGTACTTC | NA | TRBV6-5 | NA | TRBJ2-7
CASRNTGRTGGNTIYF | TGTGCCAGCAGGAACACCGGCCGGACAGGAGGAAACACCATATATTTT | TRBD1 | TRBV6-6 | NA | TRBJ1-3
CASSSRRGPSSGNTIYF | TGTGCCAGCAGTTCCCGCCGTGGGCCGTCCTCTGGAAACACCATATATTTT | NA | TRBV28 | NA | TRBJ1-3
CASSLLVGAGNEQFF | TGCGCCAGCAGCCTCCTAGTGGGAGCGGGCAATGAGCAGTTCTTC | NA | TRBV5-1 | few | TRBJ2-1
CASKFRDRENQPQHF | TGTGCCAGTAAGTTCCGGGACAGGGAAAATCAGCCCCAGCATTTT | TRBD1 | TRBV28 | NA | TRBJ1-5
CASSLGQGTTNEKLFF | TGTGCCAGCAGCTTGGGACAGGGCACAACTAATGAAAAACTGTTTTTT | TRBD1 | TRBV5-4 | NA | TRBJ1-4
CASSPRQTGELFF | TGTGCCAGCAGCCCGAGACAGACCGGGGAGCTGTTTTTT | NA | TRBV7-6 | few | TRBJ2-2
CASSRPQETQYF | TGCGCCAGCAGCCGGCCTCAAGAGACCCAGTACTTC | NA | TRBV4-1 | NA | TRBJ2-5
CASSKGGDSREETQYF | TGTGCCAGCAGCAAAGGGGGGGACAGTCGGGAAGAGACCCAGTACTTC | NA | TRBV21-1 | NA | TRBJ2-5
CSARGGQETQYF | TGCAGCGCCAGAGGGGGACAAGAGACCCAGTACTTC | NA | TRBV29-1 | once | TRBJ2-5
CASLRTGGNTIYF | TGTGCCAGTCTCCGGACAGGGGGCAACACCATATATTTT | TRBD1 | TRBV19 | NA | TRBJ1-3
CASSPGQGLNQPQHF | TGTGCCAGCTCACCGGGACAGGGACTCAATCAGCCCCAGCATTTT | TRBD1 | TRBV18 | few | TRBJ1-5
CASSLEAGGLAGGVDTQYF | TGTGCCAGCAGCTTAGAGGCAGGGGGACTAGCGGGAGGAGTAGATACGCAGTATTTT | TRBD2 | TRBV7-8 | NA | TRBJ2-3
CAWTPYQETQYF | TGTGCCTGGACACCTTACCAAGAGACCCAGTACTTC | NA | TRBV30 | NA | TRBJ2-5
CASSLGLTGNLQDQPQHF | TGTGCCAGCAGCTTAGGTTTGACAGGGAATCTTCAGGATCAGCCCCAGCATTTT | TRBD1 | TRBV7-8 | NA | TRBJ1-5
CAIQTGFNQPQHF | TGTGCCATCCAAACAGGGTTCAATCAGCCCCAGCATTTT | NA | TRBV10-3 | NA | TRBJ1-5
CASRPPWRLGASTDTQYF | TGTGCCAGCAGACCCCCATGGCGGCTAGGGGCGAGCACAGATACGCAGTATTTT | NA | TRBV28 | NA | TRBJ2-3
CASSQRETGGNTIYF | TGCGCCAGCAGCCAACGGGAGACAGGAGGAAACACCATATATTTT | NA | TRBV4-1 | NA | TRBJ1-3
CASSAAVRGWYGYTF | TGTGCCAGCAGTGCTGCCGTACGGGGCTGGTATGGCTACACCTTC | NA | TRBV2 | NA | TRBJ1-2